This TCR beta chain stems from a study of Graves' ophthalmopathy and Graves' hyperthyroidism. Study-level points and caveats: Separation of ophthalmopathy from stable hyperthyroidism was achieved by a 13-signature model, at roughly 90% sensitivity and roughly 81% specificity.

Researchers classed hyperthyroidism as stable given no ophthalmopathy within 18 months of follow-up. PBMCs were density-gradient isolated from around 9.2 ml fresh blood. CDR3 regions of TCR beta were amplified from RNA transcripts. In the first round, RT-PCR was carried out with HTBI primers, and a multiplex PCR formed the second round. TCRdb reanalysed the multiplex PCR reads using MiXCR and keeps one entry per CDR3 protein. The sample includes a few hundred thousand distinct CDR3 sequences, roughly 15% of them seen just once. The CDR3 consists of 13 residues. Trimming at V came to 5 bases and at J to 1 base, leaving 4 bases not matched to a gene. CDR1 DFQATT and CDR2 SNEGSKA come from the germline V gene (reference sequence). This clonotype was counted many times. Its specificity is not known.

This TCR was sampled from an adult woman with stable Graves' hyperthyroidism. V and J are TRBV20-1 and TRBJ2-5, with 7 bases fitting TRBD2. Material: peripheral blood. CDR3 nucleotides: TGCAGTGCTTGGGGGGGGAGCCAAGAGACCCAGTACTTC. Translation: CSAWGGSQETQYF.